This TCR beta chain was obtained from a study of cytomegalovirus exposure and HLA in healthy donors. 60 Vbeta and 13 Jbeta primers were used in PCR. Profiled with immunoSEQ multiplex PCR; TCRdb holds only in-frame clones, not every one. The table has under 200,000 clones, 75% to 85% seen once. This clone was found once. After removal of 5 bases from V and 0 bases from J, the junction contained 6 bases not matched to a gene. The CDR3 is 16 residues long. Germline CDR1 is SNHLY and CDR2 is FYNNEI. The sequence was collected from a young woman in good health and CMV-seronegative. Input material: PBMCs. The gene calls are TRBV2 and TRBJ1-2; 10 bases match TRBD1. The CDR3 bases are TGTGCCAGCAGTCAAGACAGGGGGCGGACTAACTATGGCTACACCTTC. This gives the protein CASSQDRGRTNYGYTF.